This T cell receptor (beta chain) is from a study of T cell responses to AZD1222 COVID-19 vaccine. Study overall: Pooled samples include second doses given at about 4 or 12 weeks.

Profiled with immunoSEQ multiplex PCR; TCRdb holds only in-frame clones, not every one. The sample has about 200,000 clones; approximately 92% are singletons. The CDR3 covers 12 residues. Germline V gene sequence: CDR1 SGHTA, CDR2 FQGNSA. V was pared by 5 bases and J by 10 bases, with 13 bases between. This specimen consisted of peripheral blood, obtained on day 0 of AZD1222 vaccination. The receptor's source is an adult in good health. The genes are TRBV7-2 and TRBJ2-3; D is unclear. In DNA, the CDR3 is TGTGCCAGCAGCCACCCGGGCATGGCGCAGTATTTT. It encodes CASSHPGMAQYF.